This T cell receptor beta chain was sequenced during a study of CD8+CD57+ T cells in acquired aplastic anemia. Study-wide background: As sequenced from healthy donors, CD4+ cells averaged roughly 10 million reads. Study-level findings and limits: The same twenty-nine CD8+ CDR3 sequences occurred in patients and in controls.

V dropped 5 bases and J dropped 2; count of bases not matched to a gene: 4. The CDR3 consists of 14 residues. On this clonotype itself: Antigen: not known.

Profiling of TCR beta VDJ combinations and CDR3 sequences used genomic DNA as template. TCRdb reprocessed the reads via MiXCR and lists one record per CDR3 protein. The profile shows some 70,000 distinct CDR3 sequences, around half of them singletons. Sample: sorted CD4+, CD8+, or CD8+CD57+ T cells (not recorded which) from PBMCs. This chain links TRBV12-3 or TRBV12-4 with TRBJ2-7, with 9 bases lining up with TRBD1. The receptor's source is a human donor in good health, serving as a control. The chain's CDR3 is CASSAGQGTYEQYF. In DNA form, the CDR3 reads TGTGCCAGCAGTGCGGGACAGGGCACCTACGAGCAGTACTTC.